The following is a TCR beta chain sequence with its context. The sample has other DNA sequences that encode this CDR3 too. This record comes from a study of shared clonotypes between healthy human individuals. Profiling relied on immunoSEQ multiplex PCR, and the TCRdb table lists in-frame clones only, not all of them. The sample lists a few million clones; around 94% were seen once. Germline V gene sequence: CDR1 MGHRA, CDR2 YSYEKL. V lost 1 base, J lost 0 bases, and 7 bases lay in between. The CDR3 spans 15 residues. The receptor was derived from a man between 18 and 35 years old in good health. The V call is TRBV4-1, the J call TRBJ2-1; tentatively, D is TRBD2 (6 bases). The sample was naive CD4+ T cells sorted from blood. The subset here: CD45RA+ positively selected. This CDR3 is CASSQGRGSYNEQFF. CDR3 nucleotide sequence: TGCGCCAGCAGCCAAGGGAGGGGCTCCTACAATGAGCAGTTCTTC.